This record looks at one T cell receptor beta chain sequence and its context. No cognate antigen has been identified for it. Base qualities are not recorded, but no much larger clone differs from it by a single base. For sequencing of the TCRbeta CDR3 region, genomic DNA was extracted from the sorted cells. The immunoSEQ Assay was used to sequence the TCRbeta CDR3 regions. The immuneACCESS repertoire file appears here via TCRdb, limited to in-frame rearrangements. These files lack a portion of the clones; in checked studies, under half of the deficit traces to unresolved V genes, and the cause of the others is not known. This sample lists 75,000 to 85,000 clones; around 86% were detected once. 0.2% to 0.3% of the sample lies in the top ten. The data stem from a study of OX40 agonist ivuxolimab in advanced cancers. About the full investigation: Ivuxolimab, which targeted the costimulatory receptor OX40 (CD134), was an agonistic, fully human IgG2 monoclonal antibody. In the dose-escalation cohort, more than 80% of patients were male, and the mean age was 60 years with a range of about 20 to 79. Three dose-escalation patients achieved partial responses, one with hepatocellular carcinoma and two with cutaneous melanoma. Patients were allowed to have had prior anti-PD-1, anti-PD-L1 or anti-CTLA-4 therapy, and approximately 37% of the dose-escalation patients had been treated with checkpoint inhibitors. Peripheral TCRbeta sequencing aimed to test whether ivuxolimab altered TCR sequence diversity and caused clonal T-cell expansion. The monotherapy dose-escalation portion (N of about 50 patients) of the phase I ivuxolimab trial is reported in the paper. Of the roughly 52 patients in dose escalation, about 20 had hepatocellular carcinoma, roughly 15 had melanoma, 9 had renal cell carcinoma and 9 had head and neck cancer. Intravenous ivuxolimab was administered to patients every 2 weeks at six dose levels: 0.01, 0.1, 0.3, 1.5, 3 and 10 mg/kg.

Patients with autoimmune disease history or receiving systemic immunosuppression were excluded from the trial. Peripheral blood for TCR sequencing was drawn from every dose cohort at baseline, at cycle 4 day 1 and at cycle 7 day 1. The samples were taken from a phase I, first-in-human, multicenter, open-label dose-escalation trial of ivuxolimab. The trial enrolled adults with locally advanced or metastatic head and neck squamous cell, hepatocellular, melanoma or renal cell carcinoma. Before TCR sequencing, CD4+ and CD8+ T cells were separately sorted from peripheral blood. Overall study results and their limits: On average, CD8+ T cells showed more expanded clones than CD4+ T cells after ivuxolimab. Low levels of normalized T-cell clonal expansion were also seen in some nonresponding patients. The antigen specificity of the peripheral T cells that underwent clonal expansion was not determined. At doses of 0.1 to 3.0 mg/kg, clonal expansion of both CD4+ and CD8+ blood T cells was observed from baseline to week 6. In partial responders in the 0.1-3.0 mg/kg groups, normalized peripheral clonal expansion was found to be among the lowest, especially among CD8+ T cells.

The sequence was collected from an adult with an advanced solid tumor such as melanoma, head and neck, liver or kidney cancer. The material sequenced was CD4+ or CD8+ T cells sorted from blood, taken in a trial of the OX40 agonist ivuxolimab.

The CDR3 amino acid sequence is: CASSLGQVTGQFF. The DNA reads as follows: TGTGCCAGCAGCCTGGGACAGGTTACAGGGCAGTTCTTC. Rearrangement joined TRBV7-9 to TRBJ2-1; 8 junctional bases match TRBD1. V is trimmed back by 5 bases and J by 12 bases, and the junction contains 9 bases that no gene match accounts for. Inclusive of the bounding cysteine and phenylalanine, the CDR3 is 13 residues long. The retained sequence is limited to the CDR3, 39 bases, with the frame set at the first base. The germline V gene (reference sequence) supplies CDR1 SEHNR and CDR2 FQNEAQ.